This TCR beta chain was sequenced during a study of shared clonotypes between healthy human individuals. General observations from the study: Only a few donors were included, so the genetic and exposure-history diversity represented was limited.

Clones were read by immunoSEQ multiplex PCR, and TCRdb kept only the in-frame ones, dropping some. Counted here are some 2 million clones, about 95% occurring once; the ten biggest clones make up 1.1%. Naive-designated CD8 cells lacked CD45RO, were positively enriched for CCR7, and omitted terminally differentiated effector memory CD45RA+ cells. Germline values: CDR1 GTSNPN, CDR2 SVGIG (reference sequence). The CDR3 sequence is 15 residues long. J lost 2 bases, V lost 3 bases, and 8 bases had no gene match. Notes on this clone: Antigen: not known.

The rearrangement links TRBV30 to TRBJ2-3, with TRBD1 matching 7 bases. This clonotype was sampled from a man in his late teens or twenties in good health. The sequencing sample was made of naive CD8+ T cells sorted from blood. As DNA, the CDR3 is TGTGCCTGGAGGGTATCGACAGGGTACACAGATACGCAGTATTTT. Amino acids: CAWRVSTGYTDTQYF.